Presented here are 27 T cell receptor beta chains from one specimen sequenced in a study of T cells in Graves' hyperthyroidism and ophthalmopathy. RNA transcripts served as the template for amplifying TCR beta CDR3 regions. With the HTBI primer set, the TCR CDR3 went through a first round of RT-PCR. TCRdb reprocessed the multiplex PCR reads via MiXCR and lists one record per CDR3 protein. There are more than 40,000 distinct CDR3 sequences in the sample; roughly 50% occur only once, and around 32% lies in the top ten. Sequencing was carried out using peripheral blood or thyroid tissue (not recorded which). The receptors derive from a woman aged 50 to 60 with Graves' hyperthyroidism.

This chain links TRBV15 with TRBJ1-6; TRBD1 aligns across 8 bases. Germline V gene sequence: CDR1 LNHNV, CDR2 YYDKDF (reference sequence). The CDR3 has 15 amino acids. Trimming at V came to 1 base and at J to 10 bases, leaving 6 bases not matched to a gene. CDR3 nucleotides: TGTGCCACCAGCAGAGCAGGGGGCGCCCGGTCACCCCTCCACTTT. It translates to CATSRAGGARSPLHF.

This clonotype was seen repeatedly, ten times or more. J is TRBJ1-2 and V is TRBV25-1; D is perhaps TRBD1 (5 bases). Trimming shortened V by 3 bases and J by 2 bases, and 7 bases separated the two germline ends. The CDR3 length is 13 residues. Germline lookup yields CDR1 MGHDK and CDR2 SYGVNS. The CDR3 DNA reads as TGTGCCAGCAGTGAGGGGGGAAACTATGGCTACACCTTC. Amino acid sequence: CASSEGGNYGYTF.

This clonotype was seen a single time. No conserved phenylalanine or tryptophan ends this CDR3, so it is likely a read error. The gene calls are TRBV7-2 and TRBJ1-6; TRBD1 might be the D (5 bases). This CDR3 is built from 15 residues. From germline, CDR1 is SGHTA and CDR2 FQGNSA. This chain's CDR3 is CTSSPPERGRSPLHS. CDR3 in DNA: TGCACCAGCAGCCCGCCGGAGAGGGGCAGGTCACCCCTCCACTCT.

The V gene is TRBV15, the J gene TRBJ2-2; D perhaps matches TRBD1 (6 bases). The germline CDR1 and CDR2 sequences are LNHNV and YYDKDF (reference sequence). V was trimmed by 5 bases and J by 7 bases, leaving 11 bases between them. The CDR3 runs to 13 residues. DNA for the CDR3: TGTGCCACCAGCGCACAGGGAAGCGGGGAGCTGTTTTTT. Translated, it gives CATSAQGSGELFF.

This clonotype was found many times. This chain joins TRBV3-1 and TRBJ2-7; D perhaps matches TRBD2 (5 bases). The CDR3 is 13 amino acids. The V gene lost 6 bases and the J gene lost 3 bases, with 12 bases spanning the gap. Per germline, CDR1 LGHDT and CDR2 YNNKEL (reference sequence). CDR3 amino acids: CASRRLGDYEQYF. The CDR3 DNA reads TGTGCCAGCAGGCGCCTCGGGGACTACGAGCAGTACTTC.

The chain carries TRBV10-3 and TRBJ1-2; TRBD1 aligns across 7 bases. Germline V gene data show CDR1 as ENHRY and CDR2 as SYGVKD. The CDR3 totals 13 residues. V lost 11 bases to trimming and J lost 8 bases; unmatched junction nucleotides: 14. The CDR3 loop is CASTTGSGAGYTF. CDR3 nucleotide sequence: TGTGCCTCGACGACAGGGAGCGGTGCGGGCTACACCTTC.

The J gene is TRBJ2-5, the V gene TRBV9; 10 bases match TRBD2. This CDR3 contains 15 residues. After removal of 4 bases from V and 4 bases from J, the junction contained 7 bases not matched to a gene. CDR1 and CDR2 (germline): SGDLS, YYNGEE. The CDR3 nucleotides are TGTGCCAGCAGCCCACGACTAGCGGGCAGAGAGACCCAGTACTTC. Its protein is CASSPRLAGRETQYF.

This clonotype was observed at least ten times. The gene calls are TRBV6-5 and TRBJ2-2, with a weak D call TRBD1 (5 bases). CDR1 and CDR2 (germline): MNHEY, SVGAGI. V gave up 6 bases and J gave up 5 bases, with 10 bases separating them. The length of the CDR3 is 13 residues. The CDR3 bases are TGTGCCAGCAGGCCTCAGGGAACCGGGGAGCTGTTTTTT. Encoded protein: CASRPQGTGELFF.

This clonotype was recorded many times. This chain joins TRBV27 and TRBJ2-7; 7 bases agree with TRBD2. Germline CDR1 MNHEY, CDR2 SMNVEV (reference sequence). The CDR3 has 15 residues. Trimming took 4 bases from V and 5 from J; bases not matched to a gene: 11. The CDR3 spells CASSSRAGRVHEQYF. For the CDR3, the DNA is TGTGCCAGCAGTTCCAGGGCAGGGAGGGTGCACGAGCAGTACTTC.

This rearrangement joins TRBV4-1 to TRBJ2-7; 11 bases agree with TRBD2. The CDR3 loop spans 15 amino acids. Trimming at V came to 8 bases and at J to 0 bases, leaving 6 bases not matched to a gene. The germline CDR1 and CDR2 sequences are MGHRA and YSYEKL. CDR3 sequence reads: CASRRTSGSSYEQYF. The CDR3 DNA sequence: TGCGCCAGCCGCCGCACTAGCGGGAGCTCCTACGAGCAGTACTTC.

This chain joins TRBV15 and TRBJ2-7; D is perhaps TRBD2 (5 bases). The V and J ends lost 3 bases and 2 bases respectively, with 14 bases between them. Germline V gene lookup returns CDR1 LNHNV and CDR2 YYDKDF (reference sequence). The CDR3 spans 15 residues. CDR3 region: CATSSVGAGPYEQYF. The DNA of the CDR3 is TGTGCCACCAGCAGCGTAGGTGCGGGCCCCTACGAGCAGTACTTC. The full variable domain, in which reference TRBV15 and TRBJ2-7 provide the parts outside the CDR3, is DAMVIQNPRYQVTQFGKPVTLSCSQTLNHNVMYWYQQKSSQAPKLLFHYYDKDFNNEADTPDNFQSRRPNTSFCFLDIRSPGLGDTAMYLCATSSVGAGPYEQYFGPGTRLTVT.

The gene calls are TRBV13 and TRBJ2-7; D could derive from TRBD1 or TRBD2 (5 bases each). In germline, CDR1 is PRHDT, CDR2 FYEKMQ (reference sequence). The CDR3 length is 15 residues. V shed 3 bases and J shed 5 bases, with 17 bases lying between them. The CDR3 loop is CASSLGTSLADEQYF. The CDR3 region has the DNA TGTGCCAGCAGCTTGGGGACCAGCCTAGCCGACGAGCAGTACTTC. The variable domain in full, completed from reference TRBV13 and TRBJ2-7, reads AAGVIQSPRHLIKEKRETATLKCYPIPRHDTVYWYQQGPGQDPQFLISFYEKMQSDKGSIPDRFSAQQFSDYHSELNMSSLELGDSALYFCASSLGTSLADEQYFGPGTRLTVT.

This clonotype has at least ten counts. In this CDR3 the conserved last residue, phenylalanine or tryptophan, is missing, so a read error is likely. This chain joins TRBV19 and TRBJ1-2; TRBD1 aligns across 9 bases. CDR1 and CDR2 from the germline V gene are LNHDA and SQIVND (reference sequence). The length of the CDR3 is 12 residues. V lost 9 bases, J lost 5 bases, and 4 bases stayed unmatched. The CDR3 is CASSGTGYGYTL. In DNA form, the CDR3 reads TGTGCCAGCAGCGGGACAGGGTATGGCTACACCCTC.

CDR3 coding DNA: TGTGCCAGCAGCCAAACAGTAGGCTACACCTTC. Amino acid sequence: CASSQTVGYTF. V is TRBV7-9 and J is TRBJ1-2; D gene ambiguous. The V gene's germline CDR1 is SEHNR and CDR2 FQNEAQ (reference sequence). Between the trimmed V and J ends, which lost 5 bases and 8 bases, there was a span of 9 bases. CDR3 length equals 11 residues.

This clonotype showed up many times. The CDR3 spells CAISESQGLGTEAFF. In DNA, the CDR3 is TGTGCCATCAGTGAGTCACAGGGGTTGGGGACTGAAGCTTTCTTT. The rearrangement joins TRBV10-3 to TRBJ1-1; 7 bases are a match to TRBD1. V shed 0 bases and J 5 bases; nucleotides not matched to a gene: 6. The CDR3 totals 15 residues. Germline CDR1 is ENHRY and CDR2 is SYGVKD.

Concerning this clonotype itself: An end of the junction differs from the germline gene, which may be a read error. The chain recombines TRBV5-5 with TRBJ1-3; 11 bases fit TRBD1. The CDR3 contains 16 residues. CDR1 is SGHKS, CDR2 YYEKEE, per germline (reference sequence). The CDR3 loop reads CASSNGQGAPGNTIYF. Here the CDR3 DNA reads TGCGCCAGCAGCAACGGACAGGGGGCGCCTGGAAACACCATATATTTT.

Ten or more counts support this clonotype. The chain is built from TRBV5-6 and TRBJ2-5; a weak D match, TRBD2 (5 bases). Trimming stripped 4 bases from V and 0 bases from J, with 10 bases between. The V gene's germline CDR1 is SGHDT and CDR2 YYEEEE. The CDR3 sequence is 14 residues long. Written as DNA, the CDR3 is TGTGCCAGCAGCCACCCGGGGTACCAAGAGACCCAGTACTTC. Amino acid sequence: CASSHPGYQETQYF. The full variable domain, its missing parts supplied by reference TRBV5-6 and TRBJ2-5, is DAGVTQSPTHLIKTRGQQVTLRCSPKSGHDTVSWYQQALGQGPQFIFQYYEEEERQRGNFPDRFSGHQFPNYSSELNVNALLLGDSALYLCASSHPGYQETQYFGPGTRLLVL.

This clonotype was recorded at least ten times. CDR3 loop: CASSLAGSADTQYF. In nucleotides, the CDR3 is TGTGCCAGCAGCTTGGCCGGCTCGGCAGATACGCAGTATTTT. V and J are TRBV5-6 and TRBJ2-3; no clear D. CDR1 is SGHDT and CDR2 is YYEEEE in the germline V gene. This CDR3 contains 14 residues. V shed 0 bases and J shed 4 bases, with 9 bases lying between them.

The V and J genes are TRBV28 and TRBJ2-5; 9 bases fit TRBD1. The germline CDR1 and CDR2 sequences are MDHEN and SYDVKM. V shed 3 bases, J shed 9 bases, and the junction held 11 bases outside the gene matches. The CDR3 sequence is 15 residues long. The CDR3 DNA is TGTGCCAGCAGTTTGGGACAGGGTAGCAATCAGCCCCAGTACTTC. Translated, it gives CASSLGQGSNQPQYF.

The chain uses TRBV10-3 and TRBJ1-2; D call uncertain. Germline V gives CDR1 ENHRY, CDR2 SYGVKD. The CDR3 contains 11 residues. The V gene lost 6 bases and the J gene lost 8 bases, with 10 bases spanning the gap. This CDR3 is CAIRAPGGYTF. The CDR3 bases are TGTGCCATCAGGGCCCCGGGAGGCTACACCTTC.

This clonotype occurred many times. This rearrangement joins TRBV20-1 to TRBJ1-6; 9 bases are shared with TRBD1. Germline V gene lookup returns CDR1 DFQATT and CDR2 SNEGSKA (reference sequence). Germline trimming cut 0 bases from V and 7 bases from J; bases unmatched to any gene: 1. There are 14 residues in the CDR3. The CDR3 sequence is CSAREDRGNSPLHF. CDR3 coding DNA: TGCAGTGCTAGAGAGGACAGGGGAAATTCACCCCTCCACTTT.

This clonotype has at least ten counts. This sequence joins TRBV7-3 and TRBJ2-7; 7 bases agree with TRBD2. V shed 6 bases and J 0 bases; nucleotides not matched to a gene: 2. Germline-derived CDR1 and CDR2 are SGHTA and FQGTGA. There are 13 residues in the CDR3. CDR3 bases: TGTGCCAGCAGGAGCGGGAACTCCTACGAGCAGTACTTC. It translates to CASRSGNSYEQYF.

This clonotype showed up just once. This is likely a read error, given that the CDR3 carries no conserved phenylalanine or tryptophan at its end. The DNA is left out, because the CDR3 cannot be placed on it with certainty; the CDR3 is given as TCRdb lists it. The chain has TRBV7-3 and TRBJ1-1. Germline values: CDR1 SGHTA, CDR2 FQGTGA. The CDR3 adds up to 13 amino acids, both ends counted. The CDR3 loop is CASSLGWGTEAFL.

This clonotype was picked up many times. The V and J genes are TRBV11-2 and TRBJ1-2; 12 bases are a match to TRBD1. V lost 5 bases to trimming and J lost 5 bases; unmatched junction nucleotides: 6. The CDR3 contains 15 residues. Germline CDR1 reads SGHAT; CDR2 reads FQNNGV. The CDR3 reads CASSAGQGASYGYTF. DNA of the CDR3: TGTGCCAGCAGCGCGGGACAGGGGGCAAGTTATGGCTACACCTTC.

This clonotype appeared many times. The V call is TRBV29-1, the J call TRBJ1-1; D is unclear. The germline CDR1 and CDR2 sequences are SQVTM and ANQGSEA. Trimming shortened V by 8 bases and J by 4 bases, and 8 bases separated the two germline ends. The CDR3 sequence is 10 residues long. The CDR3: CSLVGTEAFF. The CDR3 nucleotides read TGCAGCTTAGTTGGCACTGAAGCTTTCTTT. The full variable domain, rest sourced from reference TRBV29-1 and TRBJ1-1, is SAVISQKPSRDICQRGTSLTIQCQVDSQVTMMFWYRQQPGQSLTLIATANQGSEATYESGFVIDKFPISRPNLTFSTLTVSNMSPEDSSIYLCSLVGTEAFFGQGTRLTVV.

This clonotype is medium-sized. The V gene is TRBV6-5, the J gene TRBJ2-7; D is uncertain. The CDR3 sequence is 13 residues long. Trimming took off 5 bases at V and 1 base at J, with 9 bases between the two ends. Germline-derived CDR1 and CDR2 are MNHEY and SVGAGI. The DNA for the CDR3 is TGTGCCAGCAGTCCCCGGAAGTCCTACGAGCAGTACTTC. Its translation is CASSPRKSYEQYF.

This clonotype was observed at least ten times. The chain recombines TRBV29-1 with TRBJ1-4; 7 bases are shared with TRBD1. This CDR3 has 16 amino acids. J was trimmed by 0 bases and V by 7 bases; bases with no gene match: 11. Germline CDR1 and CDR2: SQVTM and ANQGSEA. DNA for the CDR3: TGCAGCGCCTCCGGGACAGAGGGTGCAACTAATGAAAAACTGTTTTTT. This codes for CSASGTEGATNEKLFF.